Below are 32 T cell receptor beta chains sequenced from a single sample in a study of blood T cell repertoires in COVID-19. The data were produced by immunoSEQ multiplex PCR, yet TCRdb's version contains in-frame clones alone and is incomplete. The sample yields under 500,000 clones, roughly 89% seen once. The sample consisted of peripheral blood. These receptors were obtained from a woman aged 30 to 39 with acute or convalescent COVID-19.

The chain is built from TRBV3-1 (or the pseudogene TRBV3-2) and TRBJ1-4; unclear D gene. This CDR3 region has 13 residues. Looked up from germline, CDR1 is LGHDT and CDR2 is YNNKEL (reference sequence). V was pared by 4 bases and J by 8 bases, with 11 bases between. The CDR3 spells CASSRDLEEKLFF. CDR3 in DNA: TGTGCCAGCAGCCGCGACCTGGAGGAAAAACTGTTTTTT.

This chain connects TRBV6-5 to TRBJ2-1; 8 nucleotides line up with TRBD1. Germline-derived CDR1 and CDR2 are MNHEY and SVGAGI. The CDR3 is 13 residues long. After removal of 8 bases from V and 4 bases from J, the junction contained 4 bases not matched to a gene. This CDR3 reads CASRDRPYNEQFF. CDR3 DNA: TGTGCCAGCCGGGACAGGCCTTACAATGAGCAGTTCTTC.

The V gene is TRBV28, the J gene TRBJ2-7; perhaps TRBD2 as D (7 bases). Germline V gene lookup returns CDR1 MDHEN and CDR2 SYDVKM. The length of the CDR3 is 15 residues. V shed 5 bases and J shed 7 bases, with 21 bases lying between them. CDR3 nucleotide sequence: TGTGCCAGCAGTGTGGCGGGGGCACCTTCGGGAGAGCAGTACTTC. Amino acids: CASSVAGAPSGEQYF.

The V and J genes are TRBV18 and TRBJ1-1; no clear D gene. CDR3 length: 15 residues. Looked up from germline, CDR1 is KGHSH and CDR2 is LQKENI. V lost 4 bases and J lost 1, with 13 bases in between. CDR3 nucleotide sequence: TGTGCCAGCTCACTTGGAGGAGCAGAGAACACTGAAGCTTTCTTT. Amino acids: CASSLGGAENTEAFF.

The gene calls are TRBV19 and TRBJ1-2; 9 nucleotides agree with TRBD1. Trimming took 5 bases from V and 7 from J; bases not matched to a gene: 8. This CDR3 has 14 residues. Germline V gives CDR1 LNHDA, CDR2 SQIVND (reference sequence). DNA for the CDR3: TGTGCCAGTAGTGTCATACAGGGGGCGCGTGGCTACACCTTC. The encoded protein is CASSVIQGARGYTF.

V gene TRBV5-1 combines with J gene TRBJ1-1, with D possibly being TRBD1 (5 bases). V shed 4 bases and J shed 9 bases, with 25 bases lying between them. Per the germline V gene, CDR1 is SGHRS and CDR2 is YFSETQ. This CDR3 is 16 amino acids long. The CDR3 spells CASSPGHSEGGMKAFF. The CDR3 DNA sequence: TGCGCCAGCAGCCCTGGACATTCTGAAGGTGGAATGAAAGCTTTCTTT.

This chain connects TRBV2 to TRBJ1-1; no clear D. Germline V gene sequence: CDR1 SNHLY, CDR2 FYNNEI. There are 12 residues in the CDR3. V lost 2 bases and J 6 bases, leaving 7 bases between the germline ends. The CDR3 sequence is CASSELEPEAFF. In DNA form, the CDR3 reads TGTGCCAGCAGTGAATTAGAGCCTGAAGCTTTCTTT.

V is TRBV5-1 and J is TRBJ2-3, with TRBD2 matching 14 bases. The CDR3 sequence is 17 residues long. CDR1 is SGHRS, CDR2 YFSETQ, per germline. V shed 6 bases, J shed 0 bases, and the junction held 6 bases outside the gene matches. The CDR3 DNA reads as TGCGCCAGCACACCGGGACTAGCGGGGGCCAGCACAGATACGCAGTATTTT. This encodes CASTPGLAGASTDTQYF.

The chain recombines TRBV5-1 with TRBJ1-2; D is perhaps TRBD1 (6 bases). The germline V gene encodes CDR1 SGHRS and CDR2 YFSETQ. The CDR3 has 12 residues. Trimming cost V 0 bases and J 8 bases, with 8 bases left between them. CDR3 amino acids: CASSLAGEGYTF. The CDR3 DNA reads as TGCGCCAGCAGCTTGGCAGGGGAAGGCTACACCTTC. The full variable domain, completed using reference TRBV5-1 and TRBJ1-2, is KAGVTQTPRYLIKTRGQQVTLSCSPISGHRSVSWYQQTPGQGLQFLFEYFSETQRNKGNFPGRFSGRQFSNSRSEMNVSTLELGDSALYLCASSLAGEGYTFGSGTRLTVV.

The chain employs TRBV19 and TRBJ2-1; a possible D gene is TRBD1 (5 bases). This CDR3 contains 15 residues. Per germline, CDR1 LNHDA and CDR2 SQIVND (reference sequence). The ends were cut back, 4 bases at V and 3 bases at J, with 13 bases in the middle. CDR3 bases: TGTGCCAGTAGTAATGCAGGGAACATCTACAATGAGCAGTTCTTC. This translates into CASSNAGNIYNEQFF. The whole variable domain, remainder taken from reference TRBV19 and TRBJ2-1, is DGGITQSPKYLFRKEGQNVTLSCEQNLNHDAMYWYRQDPGQGLRLIYYSQIVNDFQKGDIAEGYSVSREKKESFPLTVTSAQKNPTAFYLCASSNAGNIYNEQFFGPGTRLTVL.

The chain recombines TRBV5-1 with TRBJ2-5, with 9 bases matching TRBD1. The CDR3 is 14 residues long. Germline CDR1 reads SGHRS; CDR2 reads YFSETQ. The ends lost 5 bases at V and 7 bases at J; junction bases unmatched: 9. The CDR3 is CASSRQGEWGTQYF. The CDR3 bases are TGCGCCAGCAGTCGACAGGGGGAATGGGGGACCCAGTACTTC. The entire variable domain, with the rest obtained from reference TRBV5-1 and TRBJ2-5, is as follows: KAGVTQTPRYLIKTRGQQVTLSCSPISGHRSVSWYQQTPGQGLQFLFEYFSETQRNKGNFPGRFSGRQFSNSRSEMNVSTLELGDSALYLCASSRQGEWGTQYFGPGTRLLVL.

The chain links TRBV19 to TRBJ1-4, with 7 bases fitting TRBD1. Germline V gives CDR1 LNHDA, CDR2 SQIVND (reference sequence). V shed 8 bases and J 4 bases; nucleotides not matched to a gene: 10. The CDR3 is made up of 15 amino acids. The CDR3 is CASGSRTGVNEKLFF. The DNA for the CDR3 is TGTGCCAGTGGAAGTAGGACAGGAGTTAATGAAAAACTGTTTTTT.

This chain joins TRBV6-6 and TRBJ2-1, with 9 bases identical to TRBD1. This CDR3 has 15 residues. The J segment lost 5 bases and the V segment lost 7 bases, leaving 9 bases of the junction unmatched. Looked up from germline, CDR1 is MNHNY and CDR2 is SVGAGI (reference sequence). The CDR3: CASTRPGQGNNEQFF. CDR3 DNA sequence: TGTGCCAGCACCCGACCGGGACAGGGAAACAATGAGCAGTTCTTC.

A remark on this clone: Other DNA sequences of this sample code for an identical CDR3. The chain carries TRBV7-3 and TRBJ1-6, with TRBD1 matching 7 bases. CDR3 size: 14 residues. Germline assignment: CDR1 SGHTA and CDR2 FQGTGA. The trim removed 2 bases at V and 6 bases at J, leaving 1 base unmatched. The CDR3 here is CASSLGTANSPLHF. The DNA of the CDR3 is TGTGCCAGCAGCTTAGGGACAGCTAATTCACCCCTCCACTTT. Full variable domain (missing parts from reference TRBV7-3 and TRBJ1-6): GAGVSQTPSNKVTEKGKYVELRCDPISGHTALYWYRQSLGQGPEFLIYFQGTGAADDSGLPNDRFFAVRPEGSVSTLKIQRTERGDSAVYLCASSLGTANSPLHFGNGTRLTVT.

The rearrangement uses TRBV6-2 or TRBV6-3 and TRBJ1-1; maybe TRBD1 (6 bases). Per the germline V gene, CDR1 is MNHEY and CDR2 is SVGEGT. The CDR3 covers 13 residues. Between the trimmed V and J ends, which lost 2 bases and 5 bases, there was a span of 9 bases. The DNA for the CDR3 is TGTGCCAGCAGTTACGTGAGGGGGACTGAAGCTTTCTTT. This codes for CASSYVRGTEAFF.

The rearrangement links TRBV19 to TRBJ1-1, with D uncertain. CDR1 is LNHDA and CDR2 is SQIVND in the germline V gene (reference sequence). Trimming pared 7 bases from V and 1 base from J, leaving 7 bases between. The CDR3 has 12 residues. This CDR3 reads CASNAGNTEAFF. CDR3 sequence (DNA): TGTGCCAGTAACGCGGGGAACACTGAAGCTTTCTTT.

This chain connects TRBV12-5 to TRBJ2-3; the D gene is possibly TRBD1 (6 bases). This CDR3 spans 14 amino acids. Trimming left V 5 bases short and J 0 bases short, with 9 bases between. Germline V gene sequence: CDR1 LGHNT, CDR2 FRNRAP. The CDR3 protein is CASGPGTSTDTQYF. As DNA, the CDR3 is TGTGCTAGTGGTCCAGGGACAAGCACAGATACGCAGTATTTT.

V gene TRBV5-8 combines with J gene TRBJ1-2; D gene uncertain. Germline-derived CDR1 and CDR2 are SGHTS and YDEGEE. The V and J ends lost 0 bases and 5 bases respectively, with 14 bases between them. The CDR3 is 15 amino acids. The CDR3 reads CASSLGPGLGYGYTF. The CDR3 coding sequence is TGTGCCAGCAGCTTGGGGCCGGGTCTTGGGTATGGCTACACCTTC.

The gene calls are TRBV24-1 and TRBJ2-5; possible D gene TRBD1, 6 bases. Trimming removed 4 bases from V and 5 bases from J, with 10 bases in between. CDR3 size: 13 residues. Germline CDR1 reads KGHDR; CDR2 reads SFDVKD. In nucleotides, the CDR3 is TGTGCCACCAGTGACGACAGGAGGGAGACCCAGTACTTC. This translates into CATSDDRRETQYF.

This clone was seen a single time. The chain is built from TRBV4-1 and TRBJ2-2, with no clear D. Germline assignment: CDR1 MGHRA and CDR2 YSYEKL. The CDR3 consists of 16 residues. The V gene lost 1 base and the J gene lost 7 bases, with 16 bases spanning the gap. The CDR3: CASSQAFLEVGGELFF. The CDR3 bases are TGCGCCAGCAGCCAAGCATTCCTCGAGGTGGGCGGGGAGCTGTTTTTT.

This chain links TRBV18 with TRBJ1-5; D gene unclear. V lost 2 bases and J lost 3, with 8 bases in between. The CDR3 runs to 14 residues. CDR1 is KGHSH, CDR2 LQKENI, per germline. The CDR3 nucleotides are TGTGCCAGCTCACCAATACAGTCCAATCAGCCCCAGCATTTT. The encoded protein is CASSPIQSNQPQHF.

The chain recombines TRBV5-5 with TRBJ2-2; 14 bases agree with TRBD2. Trimming at V came to 3 bases and at J to 4 bases, leaving 5 bases not matched to a gene. Germline lookup yields CDR1 SGHKS and CDR2 YYEKEE (reference sequence). CDR3 length: 17 residues. In DNA form, the CDR3 reads TGTGCCAGCAGCTCGGGACTAGCGGGGGTACCCACCGGGGAGCTGTTTTTT. This translates into CASSSGLAGVPTGELFF.

The V call is TRBV30, the J call TRBJ2-7; maybe TRBD1 (5 bases). Germline V CDR1 and CDR2: GTSNPN, SVGIG (reference sequence). With 2 bases removed from V and 3 bases from J, the gap between germline ends came to 17 bases. CDR3 length equals 15 residues. The DNA of the CDR3 is TGTGCCTGGAGTATTAGGGGCCACCCGAACTACGAGCAGTACTTC. It encodes CAWSIRGHPNYEQYF.

This clone has only one observation. The chain employs TRBV7-9 and TRBJ2-1, with 11 positions matching TRBD2. Looked up from germline, CDR1 is SEHNR and CDR2 is FQNEAQ (reference sequence). The CDR3 runs to 16 residues. Losses at the gene ends were 0 bases for V and 2 bases for J; bases not matched to a gene: 0. The CDR3 sequence is CASSLATSGAYNEQFF. The CDR3 bases are TGTGCCAGCAGCTTAGCGACTAGCGGGGCCTACAATGAGCAGTTCTTC.

This clone appeared once. The chain joins TRBV5-4 to TRBJ2-3; D ambiguous. CDR3 length: 11 amino acids. Germline V gives CDR1 SGHNT, CDR2 YYREEE (reference sequence). The germline V and J ends were trimmed by 5 bases and 4 bases, with 5 bases remaining between them. The CDR3 loop is CASSSSDTQYF. For the CDR3, the DNA is TGTGCCAGCAGTTCGTCAGATACGCAGTATTTT.

With respect to this clone: Other DNA sequences in this sample translate to the same CDR3. The chain carries TRBV18 and TRBJ1-2; TRBD1 matches at 7 bases. V shed 6 bases, J shed 2 bases, and the junction held 3 bases outside the gene matches. The CDR3 spans 13 residues. From germline, CDR1 is KGHSH and CDR2 LQKENI. CDR3 amino acids: CASSPDRNYGYTF. In DNA, the CDR3 is TGTGCCAGCTCTCCGGACAGGAACTATGGCTACACCTTC.

This chain uses TRBV25-1 with TRBJ1-1, with D perhaps matching TRBD1 (6 bases). V was clipped by 7 bases and J by 10 bases, with 16 bases between them. The CDR3 extends over 12 amino acids. Germline CDR1 is MGHDK and CDR2 is SYGVNS. This CDR3 is CASMGPRGGAFF. As DNA, the CDR3 is TGTGCCAGCATGGGACCCCGAGGGGGAGCTTTCTTT. The variable domain in full, completed from reference TRBV25-1 and TRBJ1-1, reads EADIYQTPRYLVIGTGKKITLECSQTMGHDKMYWYQQDPGMELHLIHYSYGVNSTEKGDLSSESTVSRIRTEHFPLTLESARPSHTSQYLCASMGPRGGAFFGQGTRLTVV.

This chain joins TRBV19 and TRBJ2-2; D is ambiguous. The CDR3 loop spans 12 amino acids. CDR1 LNHDA and CDR2 SQIVND come from the germline V gene (reference sequence). V lost 5 bases and J 5 bases, leaving 6 bases between the germline ends. As DNA, the CDR3 is TGTGCCAGTAGTCACTGGACCGGGGAGCTGTTTTTT. Encoded protein: CASSHWTGELFF.

This rearrangement joins TRBV13 to TRBJ1-1; the match to TRBD1 covers 7 bases. Germline V lookup: CDR1 PRHDT, CDR2 FYEKMQ (reference sequence). CDR3 length: 13 residues. With 4 bases clipped from V and 1 base from J, the junction kept 0 bases outside the gene matches. The CDR3 loop is CASSWTGNTEAFF. The CDR3 coding sequence is TGTGCCAGCAGCTGGACAGGGAACACTGAAGCTTTCTTT.

The chain links TRBV30 to TRBJ2-6; tentatively, D is TRBD2 (6 bases). CDR3 size: 16 residues. The V gene's germline CDR1 is GTSNPN and CDR2 SVGIG (reference sequence). Trimming pared 3 bases from V and 1 base from J, leaving 13 bases between. CDR3 amino acids: CAWRRRGASGANVLTF. In nucleotides, the CDR3 is TGTGCCTGGAGGCGGAGGGGCGCTTCTGGGGCCAACGTCCTGACTTTC.

The V gene is TRBV9, the J gene TRBJ2-7; possible D gene TRBD2, 6 bases. Germline V gives CDR1 SGDLS, CDR2 YYNGEE. V gave up 4 bases and J gave up 2 bases, with 25 bases separating them. The CDR3 is 18 amino acids. The DNA of the CDR3 is TGTGCCAGCAGCTCTCCTTCAGAGGCTGCGGGGACCACCTACGAGCAGTACTTC. It yields the protein CASSSPSEAAGTTYEQYF.

This chain links TRBV5-1 with TRBJ1-6; 7 bases are a match to TRBD1. V was clipped by 4 bases and J by 17 bases; unmatched bases: 9. The germline V gene has CDR1 SGHRS and CDR2 YFSETQ. The CDR3 consists of 12 residues. The DNA of the CDR3 is TGCGCCAGCAGCGAAACCGGGACAGTTGTCCACTTT. Protein sequence: CASSETGTVVHF.